This T cell receptor (beta chain) was found in a study of blood T cell repertoires in COVID-19. For the study at large: The United States, Italy and Spain provided the acute and convalescent COVID-19 samples. From T cells, B-cell-depleted T cells, or PBMCs came the material, which was cDNA or gDNA.

This clone was recorded at least ten times. Germline V gives CDR1 SGHKS, CDR2 YYEKEE (reference sequence). Trimming removed 0 bases from V and 2 bases from J; junction bases left unmatched: 3. This CDR3 is 15 amino acids long. Authors' data handling: Estimation of nucleated cell counts was performed using reference gene primer amplification. Using immunoSEQ multiplex PCR, the repertoire was profiled, and TCRdb retains in-frame clones only, with some absent. D and trimming come from the DNA, and the V and J calls and clone size come from that table. Seen here are approximately 150,000 clones, around 83% observed once, and the top ten hold about 19%.

This clonotype was sampled from a woman aged 65 to 85 who had recovered from COVID-19. The material sequenced was peripheral blood. The chain uses TRBV5-5 and TRBJ1-2, with TRBD1 matching over 8 bases. CDR3 DNA: TGTGCCAGCAGCTTGGCCGGACAGGGAAACTATGGCTACACCTTC. Translating it yields CASSLAGQGNYGYTF.